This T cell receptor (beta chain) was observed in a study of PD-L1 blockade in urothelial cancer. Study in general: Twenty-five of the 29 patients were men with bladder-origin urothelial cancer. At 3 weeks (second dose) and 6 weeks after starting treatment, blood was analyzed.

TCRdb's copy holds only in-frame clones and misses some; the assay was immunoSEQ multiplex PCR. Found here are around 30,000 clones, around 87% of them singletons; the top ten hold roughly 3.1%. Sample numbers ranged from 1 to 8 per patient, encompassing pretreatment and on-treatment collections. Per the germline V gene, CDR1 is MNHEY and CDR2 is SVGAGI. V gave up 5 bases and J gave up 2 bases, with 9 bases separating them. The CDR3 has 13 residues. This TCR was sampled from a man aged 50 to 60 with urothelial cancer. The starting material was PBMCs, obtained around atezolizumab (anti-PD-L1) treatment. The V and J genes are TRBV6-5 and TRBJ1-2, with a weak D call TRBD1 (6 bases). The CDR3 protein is CASSGDRNYGYTF. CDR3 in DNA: TGTGCCAGCAGTGGAGACAGGAACTATGGCTACACCTTC.